Listed below are T cell receptor beta chains from one sample, sequenced in a study of blood T cell repertoires in COVID-19. The method was immunoSEQ multiplex PCR; TCRdb's version includes in-frame clones alone and lacks a portion of them. The data show about 150,000 clones, about 87% seen once. The source material was peripheral blood. These receptors originate from a human donor in a cohort sampled during active COVID-19. The CDR3 runs from the conserved cysteine through the conserved F or W. D genes are given only for firm matches. Clone sizes are given selectively: once, few, many, or a class where the clone is expanded.

d_call	j_call	v_call	clone_size	cdr3_aa	cdr3_nt
NA	TRBJ1-2	TRBV19	NA	CASSIQQGTVDTF	TGTGCCAGTAGTATTCAACAGGGAACGGTCGACACCTTC
NA	TRBJ1-2	TRBV19	few	CASSSRDYGYTF	TGTGCCAGTAGTAGCCGGGACTATGGCTACACCTTC
NA	TRBJ1-1	TRBV20-1	NA	CSASELGGADTEAFF	TGCAGTGCTAGTGAGTTGGGGGGGGCGGACACTGAAGCTTTCTTT
NA	TRBJ1-2	TRBV6-5	NA	CASSSRGEAGYTF	TGTGCCAGCAGCTCGCGGGGGGAAGCGGGCTACACCTTC
TRBD2	TRBJ2-3	TRBV6-2/TRBV6-3	NA	CASSQGLAGGPLDTQYF	TGTGCCAGCAGCCAGGGACTAGCGGGAGGGCCCTTGGATACGCAGTATTTT
NA	TRBJ1-1	TRBV7-8	few	CASSAHVNTEAFF	TGTGCCAGCAGCGCACACGTGAACACTGAAGCTTTCTTT
NA	TRBJ1-2	TRBV25-1	NA	CASSEETYGYTF	TGTGCCAGCAGTGAGGAGACCTATGGCTACACCTTC
TRBD2	TRBJ2-1	TRBV7-2	NA	CASSQGLAGYNEQFF	TGTGCCAGCAGCCAGGGACTAGCGGGATACAATGAGCAGTTCTTC
NA	TRBJ2-3	TRBV11-3	NA	CASNRRSKSTDTQYF	TGTGCCAGCAATAGAAGGAGTAAGAGCACAGATACGCAGTATTTT
NA	TRBJ2-7	TRBV2	once	CASREYYEQYF	TGTGCCAGCCGTGAATACTACGAGCAGTACTTC
TRBD1	TRBJ1-4	TRBV9	once	CASSAEQGARVNEKLFF	TGTGCCAGCAGCGCAGAACAGGGGGCAAGGGTTAATGAAAAACTGTTTTTT
NA	TRBJ1-2	TRBV7-9	NA	CASSPLLYSLGGANYGYTF	TGTGCCAGCAGCCCTCTACTTTACAGTCTCGGGGGAGCTAACTATGGCTACACCTTC
TRBD1	TRBJ1-1	TRBV5-4	NA	CASSSPTGTMNTEAFF	TGTGCCAGCAGTTCGCCGACAGGGACAATGAACACTGAAGCTTTCTTT
NA	TRBJ2-2	TRBV7-9	NA	CASSFIRGSNTGELFF	TGTGCCAGCAGCTTTATCAGGGGCTCGAACACCGGGGAGCTGTTTTTT
NA	TRBJ1-5	TRBV6-2/TRBV6-3	NA	CASSYYGRDNQPQHF	TGTGCCAGCAGTTACTACGGGAGGGACAATCAGCCCCAGCATTTT
NA	TRBJ2-7	TRBV5-1	NA	CASSPELSYYEQYF	TGCGCCAGCAGCCCTGAGCTGTCCTACTACGAGCAGTACTTC
TRBD2	TRBJ2-3	TRBV6-4	NA	CASSSLAGGTDTQYF	TGTGCCAGCAGTAGCCTAGCGGGAGGCACAGATACGCAGTATTTT
NA	TRBJ1-4	TRBV7-2	NA	CASSLNRRTNEKLFF	TGTGCCAGCAGCTTAAACAGGAGAACTAATGAAAAACTGTTTTTT
TRBD1	TRBJ2-6	TRBV7-2	NA	CASSWTPGQGSTVLTF	TGTGCCAGCAGCTGGACTCCGGGACAGGGCAGTACGGTCCTGACTTTC
NA	TRBJ1-2	TRBV4-2	NA	CASSQVAGDYGYTF	TGTGCCAGCAGCCAAGTCGCCGGTGATTATGGCTACACCTTC
TRBD1	TRBJ2-1	TRBV6-5	few	CASTPGQSYNEQFF	TGTGCCAGCACCCCGGGACAGAGCTACAATGAGCAGTTCTTC
NA	TRBJ1-1	TRBV18	NA	CASSPPSGGDTEAFF	TGTGCCAGCTCACCACCGTCGGGGGGGGACACTGAAGCTTTCTTT
TRBD1	TRBJ2-1	TRBV3-1/TRBV3-2	NA	CASSQDGGQGAYEQFF	TGTGCCAGCAGCCAAGATGGGGGACAGGGGGCATATGAGCAGTTCTTC
TRBD2	TRBJ2-2	TRBV5-1	NA	CASSLKGPSGSNTGELFF	TGCGCCAGCAGCTTGAAGGGGCCTAGCGGGTCGAACACCGGGGAGCTGTTTTTT
NA	TRBJ2-3	TRBV24-1	NA	CATSDGRSTDTQYF	TGTGCCACCAGTGATGGGAGAAGCACAGATACGCAGTATTTT
NA	TRBJ1-5	TRBV6-5	once	CASSYTGSNQPQHF	TGTGCCAGCAGTTATACAGGTAGCAATCAGCCCCAGCATTTT
NA	TRBJ2-3	TRBV14	NA	CASSQERTQYF	TGTGCCAGCAGCCAAGAACGGACGCAGTATTTT
NA	TRBJ1-1	TRBV3-1/TRBV3-2	once	CASSRGGGNTEAFF	TGTGCCAGCAGCCGTGGGGGCGGAAACACTGAAGCTTTCTTT
TRBD2	TRBJ2-1	TRBV7-8	NA	CASSGPGTSGGNEQFF	TGTGCCAGCAGCGGACCCGGGACTAGCGGGGGGAATGAGCAGTTCTTC
TRBD1	TRBJ2-3	TRBV6-6	NA	CASSYPGQAKDTQYF	TGTGCCAGCAGTTACCCGGGACAGGCTAAAGATACGCAGTATTTT
NA	TRBJ2-7	TRBV5-5	NA	CASSSSQGLTYEQYF	TGTGCCAGCAGCTCGAGTCAGGGCCTCACCTACGAGCAGTACTTC
NA	TRBJ2-7	TRBV4-1	NA	CASSQDVEVAEQYF	TGCGCCAGCAGCCAAGATGTTGAGGTCGCCGAGCAGTACTTC
NA	TRBJ1-4	TRBV29-1	NA	CSVQVGGQRNEKLFF	TGCAGCGTGCAGGTGGGAGGGCAGAGGAATGAAAAACTGTTTTTT
TRBD1	TRBJ2-7	TRBV6-5	NA	CASIGTGGSYEQYF	TGTGCCAGCATCGGGACAGGGGGCTCCTACGAGCAGTACTTC
TRBD1	TRBJ1-4	TRBV4-3	NA	CASSQDLGAEGAREKLFF	TGCGCCAGCAGCCAAGATCTCGGGGCGGAGGGGGCTCGGGAAAAACTGTTTTTT
TRBD2	TRBJ2-6	TRBV10-3	NA	CAISDQREGFGANVLTF	TGTGCCATCAGTGATCAGCGGGAGGGATTTGGGGCCAACGTCCTGACTTTC
NA	TRBJ2-5	TRBV2	NA	CASSDNQETQYF	TGTGCCAGCAGTGACAACCAAGAGACCCAGTACTTC
TRBD1	TRBJ1-6	TRBV2	NA	CASSPQTGGVNSPLHF	TGTGCCAGCAGCCCCCAAACAGGGGGAGTTAATTCACCCCTCCACTTT
NA	TRBJ2-2	TRBV9	NA	CASSYEGTGELFF	TGTGCCAGCAGCTACGAGGGCACCGGGGAGCTGTTTTTT
TRBD2	TRBJ2-3	TRBV27	NA	CASRKAGTSGTDTQYF	TGTGCCAGCAGAAAAGCCGGGACTAGCGGCACAGATACGCAGTATTTT
NA	TRBJ1-4	TRBV27	once	CASRTRGEKLFF	TGTGCCAGCAGGACTCGGGGGGAAAAACTGTTTTTT
NA	TRBJ1-2	TRBV7-2	NA	CASSLGQRNYGYTF	TGTGCCAGCAGCCTCGGACAGAGGAACTATGGCTACACCTTC
NA	TRBJ1-3	TRBV15	once	CATSRYRSLGNTIYF	TGTGCCACCAGCAGATACAGGTCTCTGGGAAACACCATATATTTT
NA	TRBJ1-5	TRBV6-2/TRBV6-3	NA	CASSYSTSSQPQHF	TGTGCCAGCAGTTACTCGACATCTAGCCAGCCCCAGCATTTT
TRBD2	TRBJ2-1	TRBV15	NA	CATSRERGGKYNEQFF	TGTGCCACCAGCAGGGAGCGGGGGGGCAAATACAATGAGCAGTTCTTC
NA	TRBJ1-1	TRBV18	NA	CASSPPGVTEAFF	TGTGCCAGCTCACCACCAGGGGTAACTGAAGCTTTCTTT
NA	TRBJ1-3	TRBV5-1	NA	CASSRWTATSSGNTIYF	TGCGCCAGCAGCCGATGGACTGCCACTAGCTCTGGAAACACCATATATTTT
TRBD1	TRBJ1-5	TRBV19	few	CASSVQGAFQPQHF	TGTGCCAGTAGTGTCCAGGGGGCCTTCCAGCCCCAGCATTTT
NA	TRBJ1-1	TRBV30	NA	CGVQGNTEAFF	TGTGGGGTTCAGGGGAACACTGAAGCTTTCTTT
TRBD1	TRBJ1-5	TRBV5-8	NA	CASRRTGANQPQHF	TGTGCCAGCAGGCGGACAGGGGCCAATCAGCCCCAGCATTTT
TRBD2	TRBJ2-1	TRBV2	NA	CASSEGLVTSEQFF	TGTGCCAGCAGTGAGGGACTAGTAACATCTGAGCAGTTCTTC